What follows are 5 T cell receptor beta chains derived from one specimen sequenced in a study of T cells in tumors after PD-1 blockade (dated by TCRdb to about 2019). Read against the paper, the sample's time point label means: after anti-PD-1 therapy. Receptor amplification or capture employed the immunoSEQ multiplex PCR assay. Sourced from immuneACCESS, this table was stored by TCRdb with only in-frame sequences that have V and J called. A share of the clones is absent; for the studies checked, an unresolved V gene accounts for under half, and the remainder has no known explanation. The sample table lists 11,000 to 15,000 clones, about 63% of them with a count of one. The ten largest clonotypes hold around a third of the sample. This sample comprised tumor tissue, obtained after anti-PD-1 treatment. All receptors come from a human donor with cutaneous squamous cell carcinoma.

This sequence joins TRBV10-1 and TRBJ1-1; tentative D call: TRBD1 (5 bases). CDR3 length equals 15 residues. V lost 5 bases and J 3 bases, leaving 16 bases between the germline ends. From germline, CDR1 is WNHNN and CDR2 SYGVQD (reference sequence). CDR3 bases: TGCGCCAGCAGTAACCAGGGAGTGCAATACACTGAAGCTTTCTTT. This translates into CASSNQGVQYTEAFF.

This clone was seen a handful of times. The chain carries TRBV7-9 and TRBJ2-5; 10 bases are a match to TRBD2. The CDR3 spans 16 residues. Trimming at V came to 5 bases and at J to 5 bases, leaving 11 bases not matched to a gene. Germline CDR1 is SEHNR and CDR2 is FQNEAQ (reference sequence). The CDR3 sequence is CASSITSGARGETQYF. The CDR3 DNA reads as TGTGCCAGCAGCATTACTAGCGGGGCCCGAGGGGAGACCCAGTACTTC.

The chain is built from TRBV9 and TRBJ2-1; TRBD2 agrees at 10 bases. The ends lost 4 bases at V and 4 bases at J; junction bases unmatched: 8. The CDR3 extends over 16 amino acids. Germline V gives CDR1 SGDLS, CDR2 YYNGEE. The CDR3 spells CASSTYLAGEYNEQFF. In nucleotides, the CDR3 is TGTGCCAGCAGCACATACCTAGCGGGAGAATACAATGAGCAGTTCTTC.

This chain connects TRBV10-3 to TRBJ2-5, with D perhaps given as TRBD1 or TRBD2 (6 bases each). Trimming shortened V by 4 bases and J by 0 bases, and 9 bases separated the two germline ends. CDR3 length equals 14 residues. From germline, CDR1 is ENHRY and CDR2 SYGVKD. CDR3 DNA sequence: TGTGCCATCAGTGGAGGGGGGTACCAAGAGACCCAGTACTTC. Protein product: CAISGGGYQETQYF.

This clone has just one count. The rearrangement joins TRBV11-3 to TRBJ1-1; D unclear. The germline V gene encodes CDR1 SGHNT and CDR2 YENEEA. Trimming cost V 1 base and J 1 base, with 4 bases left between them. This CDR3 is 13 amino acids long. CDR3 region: CASSLGKNTEAFF. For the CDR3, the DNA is TGTGCCAGCAGCTTAGGTAAGAACACTGAAGCTTTCTTT.